These T cell receptor beta chains were read from a single sample in a study of cytomegalovirus exposure and HLA in healthy donors. Sequencing used immunoSEQ multiplex PCR; TCRdb keeps in-frame clones, though not all of them. Counted here are some 150,000 clones, around 84% occurring once; the ten biggest clones make up roughly 2.4%. Sample: PBMCs. These receptors all stem from a woman aged 18-35 years in good health and CMV-seronegative. Each CDR3 is given with its conserved first and last residue. D genes are given only for firm matches. The size entry is marked missing in some rows and otherwise reads once, few, many or a size class.

>TRBV7-3|TRBJ2-7|NA|TRBD2
CASSLGVSGSGGSEQYF
TGTGCCAGCAGCTTAGGGGTTAGCGGGAGTGGGGGCAGCGAGCAGTACTTC
>TRBV29-1|TRBJ2-5|NA|TRBD1
CSVEGASETQYF
TGCAGCGTAGAGGGGGCGAGTGAGACCCAGTACTTC
>TRBV6-5|TRBJ1-2|NA|NA
CASRNYRENYGYTF
TGTGCCAGCAGGAACTACAGGGAAAACTATGGCTACACCTTC
>TRBV6-5|TRBJ2-6|NA|NA
CASSYSTSSGANVLTF
TGTGCCAGCAGTTACTCGACTAGCTCTGGGGCCAACGTCCTGACTTTC
>TRBV15|TRBJ2-7|NA|TRBD2
CATSRTGGVTEQYF
TGTGCCACCAGCAGGACCGGGGGGGTCACCGAGCAGTACTTC
>TRBV6-1|TRBJ1-3|few|NA
CASSQLDTIYF
TGTGCCAGCAGTCAACTAGACACCATATATTTT
>TRBV4-3|TRBJ2-1|NA|TRBD2
CASSQGLAGVDEQFF
TGCGCCAGCAGCCAGGGACTAGCGGGAGTAGATGAGCAGTTCTTC
>TRBV7-2|TRBJ2-1|NA|NA
CASSDHGGGYNEQFF
TGTGCCAGCAGCGACCATGGAGGCGGCTACAATGAGCAGTTCTTC
>TRBV5-1|TRBJ2-3|NA|NA
CASSLGQSTDTQYF
TGCGCCAGCAGCTTGGGGCAGAGCACAGATACGCAGTATTTT
>TRBV28|TRBJ2-1|NA|TRBD1
CASSLGTGVYNEQFF
TGTGCCAGCAGTTTAGGGACAGGGGTCTACAATGAGCAGTTCTTC
>TRBV7-9|TRBJ2-2|NA|TRBD2
CASRPTSGGFAGELFF
TGTGCCAGCAGACCGACTAGCGGGGGTTTCGCCGGGGAGCTGTTTTTT
>TRBV6-5|TRBJ2-7|few|NA
CASESSYEQYF
TGTGCCAGCGAGAGCTCCTACGAGCAGTACTTC
>TRBV7-2|TRBJ2-3|NA|TRBD2
CASSRSGRADTQYF
TGTGCCAGCAGCCGTAGCGGGAGAGCAGATACGCAGTATTTT
>TRBV7-9|TRBJ1-3|NA|TRBD1
CASSVPTTGGVNTIYF
TGTGCCAGCAGCGTACCTACTACAGGGGGCGTAAACACCATATATTTT
>TRBV30|TRBJ2-7|NA|TRBD1
CAWSVGTGAYEQYF
TGTGCCTGGAGCGTAGGGACAGGGGCCTACGAGCAGTACTTC
>TRBV7-2|TRBJ2-7|NA|TRBD2
CASSSLAGAEQYF
TGTGCCAGCAGCTCACTAGCGGGAGCCGAGCAGTACTTC
>TRBV28|TRBJ2-1|NA|NA
CASSWVRGSEQFF
TGTGCCAGCAGCTGGGTTAGAGGGAGTGAGCAGTTCTTC
>TRBV7-6|TRBJ1-3|NA|NA
CASSPLESGNTIYF
TGTGCCAGCAGCCCCTTGGAGTCTGGAAACACCATATATTTT
>TRBV5-8|TRBJ2-7|once|TRBD1
CASSLARTGFSYEQYF
TGTGCCAGCAGCTTGGCCCGGACAGGGTTTTCCTACGAGCAGTACTTC
>TRBV6-6|TRBJ2-7|few|TRBD1
CASSYRAGGSYEQYF
TGTGCCAGCAGTTACAGGGCAGGGGGTTCCTACGAGCAGTACTTC
>TRBV19|TRBJ1-2|NA|NA
CASRGVSSENYGYTF
TGTGCCAGTAGGGGCGTCTCGTCCGAAAACTATGGCTACACCTTC
>TRBV28|TRBJ2-7|NA|NA
CASSHPGGEQYF
TGTGCCAGCAGTCACCCAGGGGGGGAGCAGTACTTC
>TRBV9|TRBJ2-5|once|TRBD1
CASSVATGGTQYF
TGTGCCAGCAGCGTAGCAACAGGGGGGACCCAGTACTTC
>TRBV28|TRBJ2-5|NA|NA
CASRTGVPETQYF
TGTGCCAGCAGGACAGGAGTCCCAGAGACCCAGTACTTC
>TRBV28|TRBJ1-2|NA|NA
CASSPGLAGYGYTF
TGTGCCAGCAGCCCTGGACTGGCAGGTTATGGCTACACCTTC
>TRBV28|TRBJ1-2|NA|TRBD1
CASSPVDREYYNYGYTF
TGTGCCAGCAGCCCCGTCGACAGGGAGTACTATAACTATGGCTACACCTTC
>TRBV14|TRBJ2-5|NA|TRBD2
CASSPREGETQYF
TGTGCCAGCAGTCCCCGGGAGGGAGAGACCCAGTACTTC
>TRBV15|TRBJ1-2|NA|NA
CATSKVYRENYGYTF
TGTGCCACCAGCAAAGTCTACAGGGAGAACTATGGCTACACCTTC
>TRBV7-8|TRBJ1-2|NA|TRBD1
CASSDTTGGMDGYTF
TGTGCCAGCAGCGATACGACAGGGGGCATGGATGGCTACACCTTC
>TRBV27|TRBJ2-3|once|TRBD1
CASGHRGEDTQYF
TGTGCCAGCGGACACAGGGGTGAAGATACGCAGTATTTT
>TRBV6-5|TRBJ2-1|once|TRBD2
CASQTSGRQFF
TGTGCCAGTCAGACTAGCGGGAGGCAGTTCTTC
>TRBV5-1|TRBJ1-3|NA|NA
CASSFLAPGNTIYF
TGCGCCAGCAGCTTCCTAGCCCCTGGAAACACCATATATTTT
>TRBV10-3|TRBJ1-2|NA|TRBD1
CAISPGQGQGYTF
TGTGCCATCAGTCCGGGACAGGGGCAGGGCTACACCTTC
>TRBV30|TRBJ1-1|NA|NA
CAWSLNTGKTTEAFF
TGTGCCTGGAGCCTAAATACAGGGAAAACTACTGAAGCTTTCTTT
>TRBV19|TRBJ2-3|once|NA
CASKKEVTDTQYF
TGTGCCAGTAAGAAGGAGGTCACAGATACGCAGTATTTT